What follows describes a single T cell receptor beta chain. The antigen remains unidentified. This record belongs to a study of cytomegalovirus exposure and HLA in healthy donors. Study-wide findings and caveats: The authors reported that TCR beta sequences could predict HLA-A and HLA-B alleles. These predictions were accurate for most subjects in the first cohort. Common viral pathogens seemed, in a later analysis, to connect with several of the most significant clusters.

It was with 60 Vbeta and 13 Jbeta primers that the PCR ran. TCRdb's table, derived via immunoSEQ multiplex PCR, lists solely in-frame clones and lacks some. The repertoire holds roughly 190,000 clones, over 65% seen once, with over 2% in the top ten. This CDR3 region has 16 residues. V was cut by 4 bases and J by 4 bases, with 18 bases left in between. The germline CDR1 and CDR2 sequences are SGHDT and YYEEEE. The material sequenced was PBMCs. The chain employs TRBV5-6 and TRBJ2-1, with unresolved D. This sequence originates from a woman aged 45-59 years in good health and CMV-seropositive. This chain's CDR3 is CASSVDLGEIYNEQFF. In DNA, the CDR3 is TGTGCCAGCAGCGTGGACCTAGGAGAAATTTACAATGAGCAGTTCTTC.